This is a list of T cell receptor beta chains from one sample in a study of blood T cells in healthy people across ages. TCRdb recomputed calls from the 5' RACE reads with MiXCR, one row per CDR3 protein. The repertoire includes roughly 2 million distinct CDR3 sequences, around 50% of them detected once, and around 2.1% sits in the top ten. Sequenced input: blood. These receptors all stem from a middle-aged woman in good health. CDR3s include the opening cysteine and the closing phenylalanine or tryptophan. A D gene is named only where the DNA matches it firmly. Rows may omit the clone size; those that give it use once, few, many or a size class.

cdr3_nt: TGTGCCAGCAGCGTATCGACTAGCGGGAGTCAAGAGACCCAGTACTTC
cdr3_aa: CASSVSTSGSQETQYF
clone_size: -
j_call: TRBJ2-5
v_call: TRBV9
d_call: TRBD2

cdr3_nt: TGCAGTACCTATTCACCCCTCCACTTT
cdr3_aa: CSTYSPLHF
clone_size: -
j_call: TRBJ1-6
v_call: TRBV20-1
d_call: -

cdr3_nt: TGCAGTGCTAGAGATGTATCTCGGACTAGCGGGGTTATTTCCTACAATGAGCAGTTCTTC
cdr3_aa: CSARDVSRTSGVISYNEQFF
clone_size: -
j_call: TRBJ2-1
v_call: TRBV20-1
d_call: TRBD2

cdr3_nt: TGCGCCAGCAGTGAAGCGGCAGATTTCACTAGCACAGAGACGCAGTATTTT
cdr3_aa: CASSEAADFTSTETQYF
clone_size: -
j_call: TRBJ2-3
v_call: TRBV2
d_call: -

cdr3_nt: TGCGCCAGCAGCTCCGGGAAAGGGTACGAGCAGTACTTC
cdr3_aa: CASSSGKGYEQYF
clone_size: -
j_call: TRBJ2-7
v_call: TRBV5-1
d_call: -

cdr3_nt: TGTGCCAGCAGCCAAGATCTACCCGGGACAGGCTTCGTACGCACTGAAGCTTTCTTT
cdr3_aa: CASSQDLPGTGFVRTEAFF
clone_size: -
j_call: TRBJ1-1
v_call: TRBV4-2
d_call: TRBD1

cdr3_nt: TGCAGCGTTGAACTCGGTGACAGGTCCCAAGAGACCCAGTACTTC
cdr3_aa: CSVELGDRSQETQYF
clone_size: few
j_call: TRBJ2-5
v_call: TRBV29-1
d_call: -

cdr3_nt: TGTGCCAGCAGCTTACATAGCGGGGTGGGAAATGAGCAGTTCTTC
cdr3_aa: CASSLHSGVGNEQFF
clone_size: -
j_call: TRBJ2-1
v_call: TRBV7-2
d_call: TRBD2

cdr3_nt: TGCGCCAGCAGCTTGGTGGGGGCGCCGGGCACTGAAGCTTTCTTT
cdr3_aa: CASSLVGAPGTEAFF
clone_size: -
j_call: TRBJ1-1
v_call: TRBV5-1
d_call: -

cdr3_nt: TGTGCCAGCGGACCAGGAGTCGGCAATGAGCAGTTCTTC
cdr3_aa: CASGPGVGNEQFF
clone_size: few
j_call: TRBJ2-1
v_call: TRBV2
d_call: -

cdr3_nt: TGTGCCAGCAGCTCACCCTACTACAATGAGCAGTTCTTC
cdr3_aa: CASSSPYYNEQFF
clone_size: -
j_call: TRBJ2-1
v_call: TRBV7-9
d_call: -

cdr3_nt: TGTGCCAGCAGTTTATGGGGGCGCCTCACAGATACGCAGTATTTT
cdr3_aa: CASSLWGRLTDTQYF
clone_size: few
j_call: TRBJ2-3
v_call: TRBV12-3/TRBV12-4
d_call: -

cdr3_nt: TGTGCCAGCTCACCGGTGACAGGGTTCTATGGCTACACCTTC
cdr3_aa: CASSPVTGFYGYTF
clone_size: -
j_call: TRBJ1-2
v_call: TRBV18
d_call: TRBD1

cdr3_nt: TGCAGCGTTGGATTGTGGGGGGCGTACCAAGAGACCCAGTACTTC
cdr3_aa: CSVGLWGAYQETQYF
clone_size: few
j_call: TRBJ2-5
v_call: TRBV29-1
d_call: -

cdr3_nt: TGTGCCAGTAGTATCGGGGATGACAAAAACATTCAGTACTTC
cdr3_aa: CASSIGDDKNIQYF
clone_size: -
j_call: TRBJ2-4
v_call: TRBV19
d_call: -

cdr3_nt: TGTGCCAGCAGGACTAGCGGGGAAGCAGATACGCAGTATTTT
cdr3_aa: CASRTSGEADTQYF
clone_size: many
j_call: TRBJ2-3
v_call: TRBV6-1
d_call: TRBD2

cdr3_nt: TGCGCCAGCAGCCTCCGGGACAGGGATGTGGAGACCCAGTACTTC
cdr3_aa: CASSLRDRDVETQYF
clone_size: -
j_call: TRBJ2-5
v_call: TRBV5-1
d_call: TRBD1

cdr3_nt: TGTGCCAGCACTCTCTCCTCTGGGACTGAAGAGACCCAGTACTTC
cdr3_aa: CASTLSSGTEETQYF
clone_size: -
j_call: TRBJ2-5
v_call: TRBV6-5
d_call: -

cdr3_nt: TGTGCCAGCAGCTCCCAGGGCACAGGGATGAGATATGGCTACACCTTC
cdr3_aa: CASSSQGTGMRYGYTF
clone_size: -
j_call: TRBJ1-2
v_call: TRBV7-2
d_call: -

cdr3_nt: TGCGCCAGCAGCCAAGGTCAGATTAATTCACCCCTCCACTTT
cdr3_aa: CASSQGQINSPLHF
clone_size: -
j_call: TRBJ1-6
v_call: TRBV4-3
d_call: -

cdr3_nt: TGCAGTGCTATGCCGGGACTAGCGGGCCCGAGCTCCTACAATGAGCAGTTCTTC
cdr3_aa: CSAMPGLAGPSSYNEQFF
clone_size: -
j_call: TRBJ2-1
v_call: TRBV20-1
d_call: TRBD2

cdr3_nt: TGCAGTGGAAAGCCGACAGGCCCGGGACTAGCGGGGAGAACCCACGAGCAGTACTTC
cdr3_aa: CSGKPTGPGLAGRTHEQYF
clone_size: -
j_call: TRBJ2-7
v_call: TRBV20-1
d_call: TRBD2